These T cell receptor beta chains were read from a single sample in a study of T cells in Graves' hyperthyroidism and ophthalmopathy. TCRdb ran MiXCR on the multiplex PCR reads and lists one entry per CDR3 protein. The table lists some 620,000 distinct CDR3 sequences, around 15% of them singletons. Sample: blood. These receptors were taken from a woman in her 30s with Graves' hyperthyroidism. CDR3s include the opening cysteine and the closing phenylalanine or tryptophan. A D gene is named only where the DNA matches it firmly. Clone size appears in some rows only: once, few, many, or a class for an expanded clone.

>-|TRBV5-1|-|TRBJ2-5
TGCGCCAGCAGCTCGGCTAATCAGGGGGGAGAGACCCAGTACTTC
CASSSANQGGETQYF
>TRBD1|TRBV7-9|-|TRBJ1-1
TGTGCCGGCAGCTTAGGGGGCGCGAACACTGAAGCTTTCTTT
CAGSLGGANTEAFF
>TRBD1|TRBV28|many|TRBJ2-4
TGTGCCAGCAGTTACAGGGGGCCCAAAAACATTCAGTACTTC
CASSYRGPKNIQYF
>TRBD2|TRBV20-1|-|TRBJ2-1
TGCAGTGCCCGGGAGGGCGGGAGCTCCTACAATGAGCAGTTCTTC
CSAREGGSSYNEQFF
>TRBD1|TRBV6-1|few|TRBJ1-2
TGTGCCAGCAGTGAAGCGGGGACAGGGGATGGCTACACCTTC
CASSEAGTGDGYTF
>-|TRBV10-3|many|TRBJ2-5
TGTGCCATCAGTGAGTCAGGGCCGGAGACCCAGTACTTC
CAISESGPETQYF
>TRBD2|TRBV29-1|few|TRBJ2-3
TGCAGCGTTGAAGGCGGGAGGAGCACAGATACGCAGTATTTT
CSVEGGRSTDTQYF
>-|TRBV20-1|many|TRBJ2-7
TGCAGTGCAGCAACTAGAACCCCCCCCTACGAGCAGTACTTC
CSAATRTPPYEQYF
>TRBD2|TRBV27|-|TRBJ2-1
TGTGCCAGCAGGCCGACTAGCCACAGAATGTTCTTC
CASRPTSHRMFF
>TRBD2|TRBV7-7|many|TRBJ2-1
TGTGCTAGCAGCCCTCAAGCGGGAGGTAATGAGCAGTTCTTC
CASSPQAGGNEQFF
>-|TRBV2|many|TRBJ1-5
TGTGCCAGCAAAGAAAAGGAGAGCAATCAGCCCCAGCATTTT
CASKEKESNQPQHF
>TRBD1|TRBV12-3/TRBV12-4|many|TRBJ2-5
TGTGCCAGCAGTTTACCCGGGACAGCACAAGAGACCCAGTACTTC
CASSLPGTAQETQYF
>-|TRBV20-1|many|TRBJ1-2
TGCAGTGCTGCACAGGGAGGAGGGGACTATGGCTACACCTTC
CSAAQGGGDYGYTF
>-|TRBV20-1|many|TRBJ1-1
TGCAGTGCTAGAGGGGAGGGCTTCACTGAAGCTTTCTTT
CSARGEGFTEAFF
>-|TRBV12-3/TRBV12-4|many|TRBJ1-2
TGTGCCAGCAGAACAGACAGGCCGTATGGCTACACCTTC
CASRTDRPYGYTF
>-|TRBV24-1|many|TRBJ2-7
TGTGCCACCAGTTCGTCAGGGTACGAGCAGTACTTC
CATSSSGYEQYF
>-|TRBV5-6|few|TRBJ1-5
TGTGCCAGCAGCTTGGCCGGCAGGCAGCCCCAGCATTTT
CASSLAGRQPQHF
>-|TRBV30|few|TRBJ2-3
TGTGCCTGGAGAGACCTACAGGGTTGGACAGATACGCAGTATTTT
CAWRDLQGWTDTQYF
>-|TRBV2|many|TRBJ1-3
TGTGCCAGCAGAACGGATGGCTCTGGAAACACCATATATTTT
CASRTDGSGNTIYF
>-|TRBV3-1|many|TRBJ2-5
TGTGCCAGCAGCCAAGCAAAGGCGCAAGAGACCCAGTACTTC
CASSQAKAQETQYF
>-|TRBV9|-|TRBJ2-7
TGTGCCAGCAGCGTAGAGCCCAGGACCCACGAGCAGTACTTC
CASSVEPRTHEQYF
>-|TRBV3-1|many|TRBJ2-3
TGTGCCAGCAGCCGTCGCGGAGGCACAGATACGCAGTATTTT
CASSRRGGTDTQYF
>-|TRBV18|many|TRBJ1-1
TGTGCCAGCCTTGTCGGAGGACCCACTGAAGCTTTCTTT
CASLVGGPTEAFF
>TRBD2|TRBV18|few|TRBJ2-1
TGTGCCAGCTCACCACTGCCTAGCGGGAGGACATACAATGAGCAGTTCTTC
CASSPLPSGRTYNEQFF
>-|TRBV27|-|TRBJ2-7
TGTGCCAGCAGTTTAAAGGGGAGGTCTTACGAGCAGTACTTC
CASSLKGRSYEQYF
>TRBD2|TRBV5-1|few|TRBJ2-7
TGCGCCAGCAGCCTAGCGGGAGTGAACGAGCAGTACTTC
CASSLAGVNEQYF
>-|TRBV28|many|TRBJ2-7
TGTGCCAGCAGTTTGGTAGGAGTAAACGAGCAGTACTTC
CASSLVGVNEQYF
>-|TRBV20-1|-|TRBJ2-1
TGCAGTGCTAGAGCCAGGGAATACAATGAGCAGTTCTTC
CSARAREYNEQFF
>TRBD1|TRBV12-3/TRBV12-4|few|TRBJ1-2
TGTGCCAGCAGTACAGGGGGTTCCGGCTACACCTTC
CASSTGGSGYTF
>TRBD1|TRBV11-3|-|TRBJ2-1
TGTGCCAGCAGCGCCTCCGGGACAGGGATTTACAATGAGCAGTTCTTC
CASSASGTGIYNEQFF
>TRBD2|TRBV11-2|many|TRBJ2-7
TGTGCCAGCAGCTCTCCGCGGGAGGCCTACGAGCAGTACTTC
CASSSPREAYEQYF
>-|TRBV27|many|TRBJ2-2
TGTGCCAGCAGTTTAGAGGTGTACGGCGGGGAGCTGTTTTTT
CASSLEVYGGELFF
>TRBD1|TRBV28|many|TRBJ1-2
TGTGCCAGCAGTTTAAGGGGGGACAGGGCTTCCTATGGCTACACCTTC
CASSLRGDRASYGYTF
>-|TRBV6-2/TRBV6-3|many|TRBJ1-5
TGTGCCAGCAGTTACTCAGGGAGACCAGGGAATCAGCCCCAGCATTTT
CASSYSGRPGNQPQHF
>TRBD1|TRBV29-1|-|TRBJ2-1
TGCAGCGGAAGAGGGGGCTCCCATTTCTACAATGAGCAGTTCTTC
CSGRGGSHFYNEQFF
>TRBD1|TRBV28|-|TRBJ1-1
TGTGCCAGCAGTTCCCCGGGACAGGGGGGGAACACTGAAGCTTTCTTT
CASSSPGQGGNTEAFF
>TRBD2|TRBV9|-|TRBJ2-1
TGTGCCAGCAGCGTAGGGGGGACTAGCGGGAGTAGGGGCTACAATGAGCAGTTCTTC
CASSVGGTSGSRGYNEQFF
>-|TRBV20-1|few|TRBJ2-1
TGCAGTGCTATATCTCCCGATCGCGACTCCTACAATGAGCAGTTCTTC
CSAISPDRDSYNEQFF
>-|TRBV20-1|many|TRBJ2-7
TGCAGTGCTAGAGATGCCGGCAGGGGTTACGAGCAGTACTTC
CSARDAGRGYEQYF
>-|TRBV12-3/TRBV12-4|many|TRBJ1-5
TGTGCCAGCAGTTTAGGGACAAAGACTAGCAATCAGCCCCAGCATTTT
CASSLGTKTSNQPQHF
>TRBD2|TRBV20-1|-|TRBJ2-2
TGCAGTGCTCGGACTAGCGGGAGGGACCTTTCCGGGGAGCTGTTTTTT
CSARTSGRDLSGELFF
>TRBD2|TRBV5-8|many|TRBJ2-1
TGTGCCAGCATGGGACTAGCGGGAGCTTCCGAGCAGTTCTTC
CASMGLAGASEQFF
>TRBD2|TRBV3-1|-|TRBJ2-4
TGTGCCAGCACCCGGGGGGGTGGGGCCAAAAACATTCAGTACTTC
CASTRGGGAKNIQYF
>-|TRBV28|many|TRBJ2-7
TGTGCCAGCAGTCTAACTATCGTGTCCTACGAGCAGTACTTC
CASSLTIVSYEQYF
>TRBD1|TRBV28|-|TRBJ2-7
TGTGCCAGCAGTCCGACCGGGACAGCCGAGCAGTACTTC
CASSPTGTAEQYF
>-|TRBV19|-|TRBJ2-6
TGTGCCAGTAGTGATGGGGTACTCGGGGCCAACGTCCTGACTTTC
CASSDGVLGANVLTF
>-|TRBV7-3|many|TRBJ2-3
TGTGCCAGCAGCCTTAACGTTATAGATACGCAGTATTTT
CASSLNVIDTQYF
>-|TRBV20-1|-|TRBJ1-6
TGCAGTGCTAGGTTAGATCCCAATTCACCCCTCCACTTT
CSARLDPNSPLHF
>TRBD2|TRBV6-5|many|TRBJ2-1
TGTGCCAGCAGTTCGCGCCGGCGGACTAGCGACTACAATGAGCAGTTCTTC
CASSSRRRTSDYNEQFF
>TRBD1|TRBV11-2|-|TRBJ1-2
TGTGCCAGCAGCACCCAGTATGCGGGACAGGAGGGCTACACCTTC
CASSTQYAGQEGYTF
>-|TRBV18|-|TRBJ2-1
TGTGCCAGCTCACTACCTGGCAGGGATGAGCAGTTCTTC
CASSLPGRDEQFF